The clone carrying this T cell receptor (beta chain) showed up just once. Its antigen is still unknown. These data come from a study of CD8 T cells in Susac syndrome. Whole-study findings and limits: A relatively small number of individuals underwent TCR sequencing and HLA analysis.

The study sequenced TCR beta in blood CD8+ and CD4+ T cells. Reverse transcription of about 0.5 to 1 ug RNA was carried out with random hexamers. TCRdb analysed the immunoSEQ multiplex PCR reads with MiXCR anew, one entry per CDR3 protein. The sample has under 350,000 distinct CDR3 sequences; 92% are singletons. From germline, CDR1 is KGHDR and CDR2 SFDVKD. The V gene end was trimmed by 6 bases and the J gene end by 5 bases; junction bases not matched to a gene: 7. The CDR3 covers 15 residues. The source material was CD4+ T cells from PBMCs. This sequence originates from a human donor with multiple sclerosis. This rearrangement joins TRBV24-1 to TRBJ2-2, with 8 nucleotides matching TRBD1. CDR3 sequence: CATSWGTGITGELFF. CDR3 coding DNA: TGTGCCACCAGTTGGGGGACAGGAATTACCGGGGAGCTGTTTTTT.